This entry features one T cell receptor beta chain sequence. Assay: immunoSEQ multiplex PCR; the TCRdb copy retains only in-frame clones and omits some. In the table there are about 380,000 clones, 95% of which are singletons. CDR3 length equals 17 residues. Germline V lookup: CDR1 SGHRS, CDR2 YFSETQ. With 0 bases removed from V and 1 base from J, the gap between germline ends came to 15 bases. This sample was included in a study of shared T cell receptors in the human thymus. Sequencing used thymocytes. The origin of this receptor is a human donor. The V call is TRBV5-1, the J call TRBJ2-3; maybe TRBD1 (5 bases). The CDR3 DNA follows: TGCGCCAGCAGCTTGGAAAGGGGCTCCACTCGCACAGATACGCAGTATTTT. It codes for CASSLERGSTRTDTQYF.